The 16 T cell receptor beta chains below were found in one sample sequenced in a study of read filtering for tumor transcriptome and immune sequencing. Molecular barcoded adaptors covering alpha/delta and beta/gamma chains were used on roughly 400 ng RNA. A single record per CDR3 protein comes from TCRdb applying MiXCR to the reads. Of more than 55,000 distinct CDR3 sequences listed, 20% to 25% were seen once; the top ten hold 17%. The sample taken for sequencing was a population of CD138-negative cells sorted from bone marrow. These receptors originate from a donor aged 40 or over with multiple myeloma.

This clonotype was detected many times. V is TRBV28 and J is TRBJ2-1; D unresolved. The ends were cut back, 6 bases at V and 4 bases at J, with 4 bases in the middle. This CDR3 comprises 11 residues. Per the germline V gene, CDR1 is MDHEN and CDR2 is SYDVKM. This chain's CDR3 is CASRLYNEQFF. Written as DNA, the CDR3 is TGTGCCAGCAGACTTTACAATGAGCAGTTCTTC.

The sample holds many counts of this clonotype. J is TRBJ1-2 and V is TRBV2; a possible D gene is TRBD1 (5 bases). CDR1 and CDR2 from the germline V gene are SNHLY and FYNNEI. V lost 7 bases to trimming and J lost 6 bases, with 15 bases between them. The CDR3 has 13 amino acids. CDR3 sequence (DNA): TGTGCCAGCAAGGGGAACAGTATTCATGGCTACACCTTC. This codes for CASKGNSIHGYTF.

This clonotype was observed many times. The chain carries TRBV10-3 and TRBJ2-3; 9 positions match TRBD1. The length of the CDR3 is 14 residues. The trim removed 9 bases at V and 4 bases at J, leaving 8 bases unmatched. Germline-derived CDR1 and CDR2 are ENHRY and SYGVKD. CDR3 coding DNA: TGTGCCATACATACAGGGGGCTCCGCAGATACGCAGTATTTT. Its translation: CAIHTGGSADTQYF.

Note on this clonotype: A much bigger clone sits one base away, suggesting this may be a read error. The CDR3 sequence: CASNGGLPEAFF. The CDR3 DNA reads as TGTGCCAGCAATGGTGGGCTACCAGAAGCTTTCTTT. The chain joins TRBV6-1 to TRBJ1-1; the D is unclear. Trimming removed 7 bases at V and 8 bases at J, with 14 bases between. The CDR3 contains 12 residues. The germline CDR1 and CDR2 sequences are MNHNS and SASEGT.

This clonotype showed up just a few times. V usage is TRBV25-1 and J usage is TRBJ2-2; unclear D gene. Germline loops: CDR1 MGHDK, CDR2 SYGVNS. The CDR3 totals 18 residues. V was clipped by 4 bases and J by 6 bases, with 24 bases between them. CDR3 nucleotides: TGTGCCAGCAGTGTGACTTCGACAAACTTTTTGGTCGCCGGGGAGCTGTTTTTT. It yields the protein CASSVTSTNFLVAGELFF. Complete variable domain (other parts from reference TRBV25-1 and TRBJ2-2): EADIYQTPRYLVIGTGKKITLECSQTMGHDKMYWYQQDPGMELHLIHYSYGVNSTEKGDLSSESTVSRIRTEHFPLTLESARPSHTSQYLCASSVTSTNFLVAGELFFGEGSRLTVL.

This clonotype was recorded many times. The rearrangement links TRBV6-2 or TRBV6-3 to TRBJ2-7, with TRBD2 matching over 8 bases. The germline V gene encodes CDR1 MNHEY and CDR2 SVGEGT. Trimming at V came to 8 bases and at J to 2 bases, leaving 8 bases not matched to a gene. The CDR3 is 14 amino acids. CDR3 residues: CASLRGGATYEQYF. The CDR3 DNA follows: TGTGCCAGCCTCCGGGGGGGCGCGACCTACGAGCAGTACTTC.

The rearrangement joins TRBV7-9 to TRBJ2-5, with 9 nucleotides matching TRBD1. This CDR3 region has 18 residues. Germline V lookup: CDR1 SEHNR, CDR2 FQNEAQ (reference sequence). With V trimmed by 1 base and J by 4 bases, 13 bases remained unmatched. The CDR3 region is CASSLVSSGTGFGETQYF. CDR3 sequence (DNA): TGTGCCAGCAGCTTAGTGTCCTCCGGGACAGGGTTTGGAGAGACCCAGTACTTC.

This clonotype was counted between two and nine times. The CDR3 DNA follows: TGCAGCGTTGAGCGGCGGAACCAAGAGACCCAGTACTTC. Translated, it gives CSVERRNQETQYF. The chain recombines TRBV29-1 with TRBJ2-5; D call uncertain. CDR1 is SQVTM, CDR2 ANQGSEA, per germline. The CDR3 length is 13 residues. V lost 3 bases and J 0 bases, leaving 8 bases between the germline ends.

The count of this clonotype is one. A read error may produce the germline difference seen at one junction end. CDR3 sequence reads: CARSLMQYGELFF. The CDR3 DNA reads TGTGCCCGCAGTTTGATGCAATACGGGGAGCTGTTTTTT. The rearrangement links TRBV12-3 or TRBV12-4 to TRBJ2-2; D ambiguous. The CDR3 extends over 13 amino acids.

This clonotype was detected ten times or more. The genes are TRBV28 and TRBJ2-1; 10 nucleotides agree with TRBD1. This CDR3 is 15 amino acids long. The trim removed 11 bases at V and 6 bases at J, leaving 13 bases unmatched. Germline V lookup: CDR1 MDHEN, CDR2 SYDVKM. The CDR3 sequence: CAVSGGQGGFNEQFF. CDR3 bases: TGTGCCGTCTCGGGCGGACAGGGGGGATTCAATGAGCAGTTCTTC.

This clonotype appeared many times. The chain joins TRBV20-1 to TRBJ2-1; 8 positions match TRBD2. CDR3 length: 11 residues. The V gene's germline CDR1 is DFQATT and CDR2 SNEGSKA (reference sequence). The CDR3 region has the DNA TGCAGGGCTGGGCCAAGCGGGAGTCAGTTCTTC. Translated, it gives CRAGPSGSQFF.

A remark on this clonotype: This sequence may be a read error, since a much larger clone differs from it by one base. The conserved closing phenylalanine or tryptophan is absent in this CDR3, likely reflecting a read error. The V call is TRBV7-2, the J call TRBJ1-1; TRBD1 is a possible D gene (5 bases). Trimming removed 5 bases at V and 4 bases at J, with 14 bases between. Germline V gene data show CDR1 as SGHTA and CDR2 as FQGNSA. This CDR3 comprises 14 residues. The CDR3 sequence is CASSPGLAGTEAFS. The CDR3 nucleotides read TGTGCCAGCAGCCCGGGACTAGCTGGCACTGAAGCTTTCTCT.

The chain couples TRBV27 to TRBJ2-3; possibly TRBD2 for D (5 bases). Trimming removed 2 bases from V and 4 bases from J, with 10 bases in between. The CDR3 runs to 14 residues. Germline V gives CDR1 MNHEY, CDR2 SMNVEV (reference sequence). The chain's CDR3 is CASSLGGPADTQYF. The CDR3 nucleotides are TGTGCCAGCAGTTTAGGAGGCCCGGCAGATACGCAGTATTTT.

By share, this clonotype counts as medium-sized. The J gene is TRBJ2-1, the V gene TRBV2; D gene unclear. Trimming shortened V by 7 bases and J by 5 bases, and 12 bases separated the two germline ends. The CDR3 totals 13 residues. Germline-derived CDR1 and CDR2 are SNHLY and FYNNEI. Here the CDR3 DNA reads TGTGCCAGCAAGCTCCGGGCGGACAATGAGCAGTTCTTC. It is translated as CASKLRADNEQFF.

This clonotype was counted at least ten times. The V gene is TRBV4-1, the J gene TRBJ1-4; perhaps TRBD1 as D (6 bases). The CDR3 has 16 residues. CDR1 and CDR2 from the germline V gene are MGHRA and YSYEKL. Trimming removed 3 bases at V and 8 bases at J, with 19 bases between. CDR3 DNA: TGCGCCAGCAGCCACGGAAACAGGGCTTCGAGAGAAAAACTGTTTTTT. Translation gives CASSHGNRASREKLFF.

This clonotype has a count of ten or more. The DNA for the CDR3 is TGTGCCAGCAACCAGGGGGGGGGCACCCTCCCTAATGAGCAGTTCTTC. It translates to CASNQGGGTLPNEQFF. The chain carries TRBV7-9 and TRBJ2-1, with D perhaps TRBD1 or TRBD2 (7 bases each). Germline CDR1 and CDR2: SEHNR and FQNEAQ (reference sequence). The length of the CDR3 is 16 residues. V was pared by 7 bases and J by 7 bases, with 23 bases between.